Listed below are T cell receptor beta chains from one sample, sequenced in a study of shared clonotypes between healthy human individuals. Assay used: immunoSEQ multiplex PCR; TCRdb lists only in-frame clones, some missing. The table shows 2 million to 2.5 million clones, with roughly 95% occurring only once. Sample: naive CD4+ T cells sorted from blood. The receptors here all came from a man younger than 35 in good health. Both conserved end residues are part of each CDR3. Each record gives: J gene, clone size, V gene, D gene, CDR3 length, CDR3 protein, CDR3 DNA. The D gene is left open where the match is weak. Clone size is given for some rows only: seen once, a few or many times, or a class if the clone is expanded.

TRBJ2-7 once TRBV29-1 . 12 CSVGEGSSEQYF TGCAGCGTTGGCGAGGGCTCTAGCGAGCAGTACTTC
TRBJ2-3 . TRBV27 . 15 CASSLSSLSTDTQYF TGTGCCAGCAGTTTAAGTTCACTGAGCACAGATACGCAGTATTTT
TRBJ1-1 . TRBV6-5 TRBD1 11 CASSNDRGAFF TGTGCCAGCAGTAACGACAGGGGGGCTTTCTTT
TRBJ2-5 . TRBV7-2 . 16 CASSLARGLYQETQYF TGTGCCAGCAGCTTAGCGCGGGGCTTGTACCAAGAGACCCAGTACTTC
TRBJ1-2 . TRBV30 TRBD1 14 CAWTGTGSTYGYTF TGTGCCTGGACCGGGACAGGTTCTACTTATGGCTACACCTTC
TRBJ2-7 . TRBV30 TRBD1 15 CAWSPPGTASYEQYF TGTGCCTGGAGCCCCCCCGGGACAGCCTCCTACGAGCAGTACTTC
TRBJ1-5 . TRBV6-1 . 15 CASSGARLGGQPQHF TGTGCCAGCTCGGGGGCCCGACTGGGGGGTCAGCCCCAGCATTTT
TRBJ2-7 . TRBV10-3 TRBD2 16 CAISLAGTSLPYEQYF TGTGCCATCAGTTTGGCCGGGACTAGCCTTCCCTACGAGCAGTACTTC
TRBJ2-1 . TRBV2 . 15 CASSELDSAYNEQFF TGTGCCAGCAGTGAATTGGACAGCGCCTACAATGAGCAGTTCTTC
TRBJ2-7 once TRBV6-5 . 11 CASGNSYEQYF TGTGCCAGCGGGAACTCCTACGAGCAGTACTTC
TRBJ1-3 . TRBV29-1 TRBD1 12 CSAGTAGNTIYF TGCAGCGCTGGGACAGCTGGAAACACCATATATTTT
TRBJ2-6 . TRBV5-6 TRBD1 17 CASISRTGNFGANVLTF TGTGCCAGCATTTCAAGGACAGGGAATTTTGGGGCCAACGTCCTGACTTTC
TRBJ2-7 . TRBV29-1 TRBD1 13 CSVTPGTVYEQYF TGCAGCGTAACCCCCGGGACAGTTTACGAGCAGTACTTC
TRBJ1-2 . TRBV30 . 12 CAGTPTNYGYTF TGTGCCGGGACACCTACTAACTATGGCTACACCTTC
TRBJ1-2 . TRBV28 TRBD1 15 CASSLSAGGGYGYTF TGTGCCAGCAGTTTATCGGCAGGGGGCGGCTATGGCTACACCTTC
TRBJ2-1 . TRBV11-3 . 14 CASSPASPYNEQFF TGTGCCAGCAGCCCGGCGTCCCCCTACAATGAGCAGTTCTTC
TRBJ2-7 . TRBV27 . 16 CASSRNRAASSYEQYF TGTGCCAGCAGCCGCAACAGGGCTGCGAGCTCCTACGAGCAGTACTTC
TRBJ2-6 . TRBV18 TRBD1 17 CASSPNQGALGANVLTF TGTGCCAGCTCACCTAACCAGGGGGCGCTTGGGGCCAACGTCCTGACTTTC
TRBJ2-4 . TRBV30 . 11 CAWNPLPQQYF TGTGCCTGGAACCCCCTTCCTCAACAGTACTTC
TRBJ1-4 . TRBV2 . 14 CASTAGSTNEKLFF TGTGCCAGCACAGCGGGGTCAACTAATGAAAAACTGTTTTTT
TRBJ2-7 . TRBV5-1 . 13 CASRTGAEGEQYF TGCGCCAGCAGGACCGGAGCGGAGGGCGAGCAGTACTTC
TRBJ1-2 . TRBV28 . 16 CASSFVGRGGVYGYTF TGTGCCAGCAGTTTCGTCGGCCGCGGAGGGGTTTATGGCTACACCTTC
TRBJ2-7 . TRBV7-2 . 14 CASSLGGAGYEQYF TGTGCCAGCAGCTTAGGAGGGGCGGGGTACGAGCAGTACTTC
TRBJ2-5 . TRBV7-7 . 13 CASSLGQRETQYF TGTGCTAGCAGCTTAGGACAAAGAGAGACCCAGTACTTC
TRBJ1-4 . TRBV6-5 TRBD1 13 CASSRGQGEKLFF TGTGCCAGCAGCAGGGGACAGGGTGAAAAACTGTTTTTT
TRBJ2-7 once TRBV5-1 . 15 CASSFMRAESYEQYF TGCGCCAGCAGCTTTATGAGGGCAGAATCCTACGAGCAGTACTTC
TRBJ1-2 . TRBV19 . 14 CASSPGTGRGNYTF TGTGCCAGTAGTCCAGGGACCGGCAGGGGTAACTACACCTTC
TRBJ1-2 . TRBV5-1 TRBD1 13 CASSVGQGYGYTF TGCGCCAGCAGCGTGGGACAGGGGTATGGCTACACCTTC